The sequence of this T cell receptor (beta chain) was determined in a study of OX40 agonist ivuxolimab in advanced cancers. Concerning the study at large: The costimulatory receptor OX40 (CD134) was targeted by ivuxolimab, a fully human IgG2 agonistic monoclonal antibody. Partial responses were achieved by three dose-escalation patients, of whom one had hepatocellular carcinoma and two had cutaneous melanoma. The dose-escalation cohort was approximately 83% male with a mean age of approximately 60 years, ranging from roughly 23 to 80. Among the roughly 52 dose-escalation patients, about 20 had hepatocellular carcinoma, 15 or so melanoma, 9 renal cell carcinoma and 9 head and neck cancer. Intravenous ivuxolimab was administered to patients every 2 weeks at six dose levels: 0.01, 0.1, 0.3, 1.5, 3 and 10 mg/kg. The purpose of peripheral TCRbeta sequencing was to test whether ivuxolimab changed TCR sequence diversity and led to clonal T-cell expansion. Patients were allowed to have had prior anti-PD-1, anti-PD-L1 or anti-CTLA-4 therapy, and approximately 40% of the dose-escalation patients had been treated with checkpoint inhibitors. The paper covers the monotherapy dose-escalation part of the phase I ivuxolimab trial, which included N = 52 patients.

Ends trimmed: V by 7 bases, J by 7 bases; bases unmatched to a gene: 6. Inclusive of the bounding cysteine and phenylalanine, the CDR3 is 14 residues long. This entry keeps only the CDR3 DNA: 42 bases, framed from base 1. Sequences MNHEY (CDR1) and SMNVEV (CDR2) are obtained from the germline V gene (reference sequence). For sequencing of the TCRbeta CDR3 region, genomic DNA was extracted from the sorted cells. The immunoSEQ Assay was used to sequence the TCRbeta CDR3 regions. TCRdb provides this immuneACCESS table in a form limited to in-frame rearrangements. Some clones are lacking; in checked studies, under half of them reflect an unresolved V gene, and why the rest are absent is not known. The sample has fewer than 65,000 clones on record, 88% of them singletons. The ten largest account for 6.9% of the sample. Study-wide findings and limitations: Low levels of normalized T-cell clonal expansion were also seen in some patients who did not respond. After ivuxolimab, more expanded clones were found on average in CD8+ T cells than in CD4+ T cells. At doses of 0.1 to 3.0 mg/kg, clonal expansion of both CD4+ and CD8+ blood T cells was observed from baseline to week 6. The antigen specificity of the peripheral T cells that underwent clonal expansion was not determined. Partial responders in the 0.1-3.0 mg/kg groups had among the lowest normalized peripheral clonal expansion, especially among CD8+ T cells.

This clone was picked up one time. The antigen this receptor binds is unknown. No clone much larger than this one lies a single base away; base qualities are absent. Patients with autoimmune disease history or receiving systemic immunosuppression were excluded from the trial. Peripheral blood for TCR sequencing was collected from all dose cohorts at baseline, on cycle 4 day 1, and on cycle 7 day 1. Samples were obtained from an open-label, multicenter, first-in-human phase I dose-escalation trial of ivuxolimab. Adults with locally advanced or metastatic melanoma, renal cell carcinoma, hepatocellular carcinoma or head and neck squamous cell carcinoma were enrolled in the trial. Before TCR sequencing, CD4+ T cells and CD8+ T cells from peripheral blood were sorted into separate populations.

The chain uses TRBV27 and TRBJ1-6, and TRBD1 matches 8 of the central bases. This sequence originates from an adult with an advanced solid tumor such as melanoma, head and neck, liver or kidney cancer. This specimen consisted of CD4+ or CD8+ T cells sorted from blood, obtained in a trial of the OX40 agonist ivuxolimab. The sequenced DNA: TGTGCCAGCACCGGGACAGGAGCGAATTCACCCCTCCACTTT. This sequence encodes CASTGTGANSPLHF.